A selection of T cell receptor beta chains follows, all from one sample in a study of T cells in localized non-small cell lung cancer. Clones were read by immunoSEQ multiplex PCR, and TCRdb kept only the in-frame ones, dropping some. The sample contains about 59,000 clones, under 90% of which appear only once. The specimen was peripheral blood, collected before any cancer treatment. These TCRs come from a woman aged 40-75 years with stage I lung adenocarcinoma. Each CDR3 is given with its conserved first and last residue. Each record gives: J gene, V gene, D gene, clone size, CDR3 protein, CDR3 DNA. The D gene is left open where the match is weak. Some rows mark clone size as missing; the rest say once, few, many or name a class of expanded clone.

TRBJ2-5 | TRBV27 | - | - | CASSSGPLGTQYF | TGTGCCAGCAGTTCCGGACCCCTCGGGACCCAGTACTTC
TRBJ2-2 | TRBV6-5 | TRBD2 | - | CASSSIAGGAGELFF | TGTGCCAGCAGTTCTATAGCGGGAGGTGCCGGGGAGCTGTTTTTT
TRBJ2-4 | TRBV2 | - | - | CASRGQGAKNIQYF | TGTGCCAGCAGGGGTCAGGGCGCCAAAAACATTCAGTACTTC
TRBJ2-7 | TRBV28 | - | - | CASSLPGYSYEQYF | TGTGCCAGCAGTTTACCCGGTTATTCCTACGAGCAGTACTTC
TRBJ2-7 | TRBV23-1 | - | once | CASSQNLRRERPYEQYF | TGCGCCAGCAGTCAAAACTTAAGAAGGGAGCGACCCTACGAGCAGTACTTC
TRBJ1-1 | TRBV5-6 | - | - | CASRSTGNTEAFF | TGTGCCAGCAGATCGACAGGGAACACTGAAGCTTTCTTT
TRBJ2-2 | TRBV6-4 | - | - | CASSVMIEGGELFF | TGTGCCAGCAGTGTTATGATAGAGGGCGGGGAGCTGTTTTTT
TRBJ2-7 | TRBV11-2 | - | - | CASSWGTHEQYF | TGTGCCAGCAGCTGGGGAACCCACGAGCAGTACTTC
TRBJ2-7 | TRBV6-5 | - | - | CASSERVFAYEQYF | TGTGCCAGCAGTGAAAGAGTCTTTGCCTACGAGCAGTACTTC
TRBJ1-5 | TRBV30 | - | - | CAWRHMGGSNQPQHF | TGTGCCTGGAGGCACATGGGGGGCAGCAATCAGCCCCAGCATTTT
TRBJ1-2 | TRBV30 | - | - | CAWEAGAYGYTF | TGTGCCTGGGAGGCAGGGGCCTATGGCTACACCTTC
TRBJ1-2 | TRBV28 | - | - | CASSTSGGYGYTF | TGTGCCAGCAGCACCTCCGGGGGGTATGGCTACACCTTC
TRBJ2-3 | TRBV6-1 | - | - | CASSQERGFTDTQYF | TGTGCCAGCAGCCAGGAGAGGGGATTCACAGATACGCAGTATTTT
TRBJ1-1 | TRBV4-1 | - | - | CASSQDLYRDILNTEAFF | TGCGCCAGCAGCCAAGATCTTTATCGGGACATTCTGAACACTGAAGCTTTCTTT
TRBJ1-5 | TRBV27 | - | - | CASSFRENQPQHF | TGTGCCAGCAGTTTCAGAGAGAATCAGCCCCAGCATTTT
TRBJ2-3 | TRBV11-2 | - | - | CASSSRETDTQYF | TGTGCCAGCAGCTCCAGGGAAACAGATACGCAGTATTTT
TRBJ2-7 | TRBV9 | - | - | CASSPSDHEQYF | TGTGCCAGCAGCCCCTCTGACCACGAGCAGTACTTC
TRBJ1-1 | TRBV11-2 | - | - | CASSFYSGANTEAFF | TGTGCCAGCAGCTTCTATTCAGGGGCCAACACTGAAGCTTTCTTT
TRBJ2-5 | TRBV29-1 | TRBD1 | - | CSVENRQGRETQYF | TGCAGCGTCGAAAATCGACAGGGTCGGGAGACCCAGTACTTC
TRBJ1-1 | TRBV29-1 | - | - | CSVGGRTSEAFF | TGCAGCGTTGGTGGCAGGACGTCTGAAGCTTTCTTT
TRBJ2-1 | TRBV7-3 | TRBD2 | - | CASSSGLAGARWEQFF | TGTGCCAGCAGCTCTGGACTAGCGGGAGCACGATGGGAGCAGTTCTTC
TRBJ2-7 | TRBV7-2 | - | once | CASSSASSYEQYF | TGTGCCAGCAGCTCCGCTAGCTCCTACGAGCAGTACTTC
TRBJ1-5 | TRBV6-6 | - | - | CASTPRSDQPQHF | TGTGCCAGCACCCCTCGGTCAGATCAGCCCCAGCATTTT
TRBJ2-6 | TRBV30 | - | - | CAWTPGYSGANVLTF | TGTGCCTGGACCCCGGGGTACTCTGGGGCCAACGTCCTGACTTTC
TRBJ1-5 | TRBV2 | - | - | CASSADGDQPQHF | TGTGCCAGCAGCGCGGACGGTGATCAGCCCCAGCATTTT
TRBJ2-1 | TRBV21-1 | - | - | CASSKGLGGTGGHEQFF | TGTGCCAGCAGCAAAGGATTGGGCGGGACAGGGGGCCATGAGCAGTTCTTC
TRBJ2-1 | TRBV5-1 | - | once | CASSLDPGDVIGNNEQFF | TGCGCCAGCAGCCTGGACCCCGGGGACGTAATAGGCAACAATGAGCAGTTCTTC
TRBJ1-6 | TRBV7-9 | - | few | CASSRSSDFKGSPLHF | TGTGCCAGCAGCCGATCGTCGGATTTTAAGGGTTCACCCCTCCACTTT
TRBJ1-1 | TRBV7-9 | - | once | CASSSDRTEAFF | TGTGCCAGCAGTTCAGACAGGACTGAAGCTTTCTTT
TRBJ2-1 | TRBV5-5 | - | - | CASSLMTVHNEQFF | TGTGCCAGCAGCTTGATGACAGTCCACAATGAGCAGTTCTTC
TRBJ2-7 | TRBV9 | - | - | CASSRGGSRSYEQYF | TGTGCCAGCAGCCGAGGAGGCTCTCGCTCCTACGAGCAGTACTTC
TRBJ2-1 | TRBV7-7 | TRBD2 | medium-sized | CASSLALAGGDNEQFF | TGTGCTAGCAGCTTAGCCCTAGCGGGAGGTGACAATGAGCAGTTCTTC
TRBJ1-6 | TRBV14 | - | - | CASSQDSSTPLHF | TGTGCCAGCAGCCAAGACTCATCAACCCCCCTCCACTTT
TRBJ2-1 | TRBV11-3 | - | - | CASSSPDRYNEQFF | TGTGCCAGCAGCTCGCCCGACAGGTACAATGAGCAGTTCTTC
TRBJ2-7 | TRBV7-9 | - | - | CASSHPRGKGSYEQYF | TGTGCCAGCAGCCATCCCCGGGGTAAGGGCTCCTACGAGCAGTACTTC
TRBJ2-3 | TRBV9 | - | - | CASSSGTPQNTQYF | TGTGCCAGCAGCTCAGGGACTCCCCAGAATACGCAGTATTTT
TRBJ2-7 | TRBV9 | - | once | CASSVGREVNEQYF | TGTGCCAGCAGCGTAGGCAGGGAAGTTAACGAGCAGTACTTC
TRBJ1-3 | TRBV28 | - | few | CASSFQSSGNTIYF | TGTGCCAGCAGTTTCCAGAGCTCTGGAAACACCATATATTTT
TRBJ2-6 | TRBV10-3 | - | - | CAISESESSGANVLTF | TGTGCCATCAGTGAATCGGAGAGCTCTGGGGCCAACGTCCTGACTTTC
TRBJ1-2 | TRBV30 | TRBD1 | - | CAFRQGAYGYTF | TGTGCCTTCCGACAGGGGGCCTATGGCTACACCTTC
TRBJ1-1 | TRBV5-5 | - | once | CASRGSGVTEAFF | TGTGCCAGCAGGGGATCAGGGGTAACTGAAGCTTTCTTT
TRBJ2-1 | TRBV6-1 | - | - | CASRQIGLVHEQFF | TGTGCCAGCAGGCAGATTGGACTCGTTCATGAGCAGTTCTTC
TRBJ2-2 | TRBV5-1 | - | - | CASNRGTSNTGELFF | TGCGCCAGCAATCGAGGGACCTCGAACACCGGGGAGCTGTTTTTT
TRBJ2-7 | TRBV28 | - | - | CASSFSGRSYEQYF | TGTGCCAGCAGTTTCTCCGGGCGATCCTACGAGCAGTACTTC
TRBJ1-1 | TRBV19 | - | once | CASLSGRNTEAFF | TGTGCCAGCTTATCCGGGAGGAACACTGAAGCTTTCTTT
TRBJ2-3 | TRBV9 | - | once | CASSPGHLTDTQYF | TGTGCCAGCAGCCCGGGACATCTGACAGATACGCAGTATTTT
TRBJ2-1 | TRBV20-1 | - | - | CSAHLHEQFF | TGCAGTGCTCATCTCCATGAGCAGTTCTTC
TRBJ1-6 | TRBV5-8 | TRBD1 | - | CASSSGTGGSSPLHF | TGTGCCAGCAGCTCCGGGACAGGGGGCTCTTCACCCCTCCACTTT
TRBJ1-1 | TRBV14 | - | - | CASSQSFGGMNTEAFF | TGTGCCAGCAGCCAGTCCTTCGGGGGGATGAACACTGAAGCTTTCTTT
TRBJ2-7 | TRBV19 | TRBD1 | - | CASSTGQGAYEQYF | TGTGCCAGTAGTACCGGACAGGGGGCCTACGAGCAGTACTTC
TRBJ2-3 | TRBV9 | - | - | CASSAGRGGTYRFTDTQYF | TGTGCCAGCAGCGCGGGGCGCGGCGGGACCTACCGTTTCACAGATACGCAGTATTTT
TRBJ2-2 | TRBV9 | - | - | CASSVEVSESVPGELFF | TGTGCCAGCAGCGTAGAAGTTTCGGAGTCGGTTCCCGGGGAGCTGTTTTTT
TRBJ2-4 | TRBV10-1 | - | - | CASPGSGRAKNIQYF | TGCGCCAGCCCGGGGAGTGGGAGAGCCAAAAACATTCAGTACTTC
TRBJ1-1 | TRBV5-6 | - | - | CASSLEGGNTEAFF | TGTGCCAGCAGCTTGGAGGGAGGGAACACTGAAGCTTTCTTT
TRBJ1-1 | TRBV28 | - | - | CASSSTFPRVEAFF | TGTGCCAGCAGTTCGACATTTCCTAGGGTTGAAGCTTTCTTT
TRBJ2-3 | TRBV29-1 | - | - | CSSHQVSSTDTQYF | TGCAGCTCCCACCAGGTCTCTAGCACAGATACGCAGTATTTT
TRBJ1-5 | TRBV15 | - | - | CATSTGGGVFGQPQHF | TGTGCCACCAGCACCGGGGGAGGGGTTTTTGGTCAGCCCCAGCATTTT
TRBJ2-1 | TRBV7-2 | TRBD2 | few | CASSSIAGSSYNEQFF | TGTGCCAGCAGCTCCATAGCGGGGAGCTCCTACAATGAGCAGTTCTTC
TRBJ1-2 | TRBV5-1 | - | - | CASSSPAIYGYTF | TGCGCCAGCAGCTCCCCGGCCATCTATGGCTACACCTTC